These 5 T cell receptor beta chains came from one sample sequenced in a study of blood T cell repertoires in COVID-19. Measured with immunoSEQ multiplex PCR; TCRdb has only the in-frame clones, and not every one. The repertoire holds about 170,000 clones, with less than 80% as singletons. Sequenced sample: PBMCs or T cells enriched from blood (not recorded which). These receptors came from a woman between 65 and 79 years old in a cohort exposed to, infected with or recovered from COVID-19 (not recorded which).

CDR3 in amino acids: CASSLQGSLHNSPLHF. The CDR3 nucleotides are TGCGCCAGCAGCTTGCAGGGTTCGCTTCATAATTCACCCCTCCACTTT. The chain links TRBV5-1 to TRBJ1-6, with D perhaps TRBD1 (5 bases). V gave up 1 base and J gave up 5 bases, with 13 bases separating them. In germline, CDR1 is SGHRS, CDR2 YFSETQ. The CDR3 runs to 16 residues.

The CDR3 region has the DNA TGCGCCAGCAGCCGGACTGGAAACACCGGGGAGCTGTTTTTT. Protein sequence: CASSRTGNTGELFF. The rearrangement links TRBV4-3 to TRBJ2-2; weak D call: TRBD2 (5 bases). Trimming stripped 4 bases from V and 2 bases from J, with 8 bases between. Germline lookup yields CDR1 LGHNA and CDR2 YSLEER. The CDR3 contains 14 residues.

The chain is built from TRBV28 and TRBJ1-2; 10 bases fit TRBD1. The CDR3 contains 15 residues. The V gene end was trimmed by 5 bases and the J gene end by 2 bases; junction bases not matched to a gene: 5. Germline loops: CDR1 MDHEN, CDR2 SYDVKM. The CDR3: CASSPTGQGNYGYTF. As DNA, the CDR3 is TGTGCCAGCAGTCCCACGGGACAGGGGAACTATGGCTACACCTTC.

J is TRBJ2-3 and V is TRBV2; tentatively, D is TRBD2 (5 bases). Trimming cost V 7 bases and J 3 bases, with 11 bases left between them. Germline V gene lookup returns CDR1 SNHLY and CDR2 FYNNEI. This CDR3 contains 13 residues. CDR3 nucleotide sequence: TGTGCCAGCAAAGCTAGCCCTACAGATACGCAGTATTTT. Translated: CASKASPTDTQYF.

V gene TRBV5-5 combines with J gene TRBJ2-5, with 7 bases aligning to TRBD1. The CDR3 is 13 amino acids. The V gene end was trimmed by 4 bases and the J gene end by 5 bases; junction bases not matched to a gene: 5. Germline V CDR1 and CDR2: SGHKS, YYEKEE (reference sequence). The CDR3 is CASSHTGEETQYF. Written as DNA, the CDR3 is TGTGCCAGCAGCCACACAGGGGAGGAGACCCAGTACTTC.